A single sample gave rise to the 4 T cell receptor beta chains below, sequenced in a study of T cells after yellow fever vaccination. MiXCR was run by TCRdb on the 5' RACE reads, yielding one entry per CDR3 protein. The table includes 620,000 or so distinct CDR3 sequences, about 12% detected once. The source material was PBMCs, sampled on the day of the yellow fever booster vaccination. Every receptor here comes from a man aged 30 to 39 who received the YFV17D yellow fever vaccine.

The chain links TRBV5-6 to TRBJ2-7, with D perhaps being TRBD1 or TRBD2 (5 bases each). This CDR3 contains 16 residues. Per germline, CDR1 SGHDT and CDR2 YYEEEE. V was trimmed by 5 bases and J by 4 bases, leaving 22 bases between them. CDR3 in DNA: TGTGCCAGCAGACCAAACCTGGGCGTCGAGGGGTACGAGCAGTACTTC. As protein: CASRPNLGVEGYEQYF. Supplemented by reference TRBV5-6 and TRBJ2-7, the full variable domain reads DAGVTQSPTHLIKTRGQQVTLRCSPKSGHDTVSWYQQALGQGPQFIFQYYEEEERQRGNFPDRFSGHQFPNYSSELNVNALLLGDSALYLCASRPNLGVEGYEQYFGPGTRLTVT.

This clonotype was recorded at least ten times. This chain connects TRBV7-9 to TRBJ2-5, with TRBD2 matching over 7 bases. CDR3 length equals 16 residues. Germline V lookup: CDR1 SEHNR, CDR2 FQNEAQ (reference sequence). Trimming removed 3 bases from V and 2 bases from J; junction bases left unmatched: 9. The CDR3 sequence: CASSFGGSRSQETQYF. As DNA, the CDR3 is TGTGCCAGCAGCTTCGGCGGGAGTAGGAGTCAAGAGACCCAGTACTTC. Full variable domain (outside the CDR3, taken from reference TRBV7-9 and TRBJ2-5): DTGVSQNPRHKITKRGQNVTFRCDPISEHNRLYWYRQTLGQGPEFLTYFQNEAQLEKSRLLSDRFSAERPKGSFSTLEIQRTEQGDSAMYLCASSFGGSRSQETQYFGPGTRLLVL.

This sequence joins TRBV5-1 and TRBJ2-1; 10 bases are a match to TRBD1. The CDR3 sequence is 14 residues long. V dropped 1 base and J dropped 7; count of bases not matched to a gene: 2. Per the germline V gene, CDR1 is SGHRS and CDR2 is YFSETQ. CDR3 bases: TGCGCCAGCAGCTTGACGGGACAGGGGAATGAGCAGTTCTTC. Protein: CASSLTGQGNEQFF. Filled out from reference TRBV5-1 and TRBJ2-1, the complete variable domain reads KAGVTQTPRYLIKTRGQQVTLSCSPISGHRSVSWYQQTPGQGLQFLFEYFSETQRNKGNFPGRFSGRQFSNSRSEMNVSTLELGDSALYLCASSLTGQGNEQFFGPGTRLTVL.

This clonotype came up a few times. The chain recombines TRBV2 with TRBJ2-1; tentatively, D is TRBD1 (5 bases). The V and J ends lost 6 bases and 3 bases respectively, with 18 bases between them. The CDR3 runs 16 residues. Germline CDR1 SNHLY, CDR2 FYNNEI. The CDR3 is CASSYRKSGYYNEQFF. CDR3 DNA sequence: TGTGCCAGCAGCTACAGGAAGTCCGGGTACTACAATGAGCAGTTCTTC.